This entry lists 20 T cell receptor beta chains sequenced from one sample in a study of shared clonotypes between healthy human individuals (dated by TCRdb to the early 2020s). To prepare the library, the immunoSEQ multiplex PCR assay was applied. TCRdb provides this immuneACCESS table in a form limited to in-frame rearrangements. Some clones are lacking; in checked studies, under half of them reflect an unresolved V gene, and why the rest are absent is not known. The sample table contains millions of clones; only one count was recorded for just over 90% of them. Jointly, the top ten make up 0.13% to 0.15% of the sample. What was sequenced was naive CD4+ T cells sorted from blood. According to the study, the label for this sample's cell subset or site signals: CD45RA+ positively selected. Source of these receptors: a man younger than 35 in good health.

The genes are TRBV5-1 and TRBJ1-2; weak D call: TRBD1 (6 bases). This CDR3 is built from 15 residues. The V end was cut by 0 bases, the J end by 8 bases, with 17 bases between. From germline, CDR1 is SGHRS and CDR2 YFSETQ. The CDR3 DNA reads as TGCGCCAGCAGCTTGGATCAGGGGACATGGCAGGGCTACACCTTC. Its protein product is CASSLDQGTWQGYTF.

The J gene is TRBJ1-2, the V gene TRBV5-1; a weak D match, TRBD1 (6 bases). Germline CDR1 and CDR2: SGHRS and YFSETQ. This CDR3 region has 18 residues. Between the trimmed V and J ends, which lost 0 bases and 9 bases, there was a span of 27 bases. CDR3 sequence (DNA): TGCGCCAGCAGCTTGGTAGGTATTGGATCGAAGCGGGGGACAAGCTACACCTTC. Its protein product is CASSLVGIGSKRGTSYTF.

The chain recombines TRBV6-5 with TRBJ2-7, with 7 bases fitting TRBD1. The CDR3 spans 14 residues. The germline V gene has CDR1 MNHEY and CDR2 SVGAGI. The junction had 10 bases not matched to a gene; V was cut back by 6 bases and J by 5 bases. CDR3 protein: CASSRGQVSDEQYF. DNA for the CDR3: TGTGCCAGCAGCCGAGGACAGGTATCGGACGAGCAGTACTTC.

V usage is TRBV6-5 and J usage is TRBJ2-7; 7 bases map to TRBD2. Looked up from germline, CDR1 is MNHEY and CDR2 is SVGAGI. This CDR3 spans 15 amino acids. J lost 1 base, V lost 8 bases, and 11 bases had no gene match. This CDR3 is CASSSQASGSYEQYF. The CDR3 DNA reads TGTGCCAGCTCCTCGCAGGCTAGCGGTTCCTACGAGCAGTACTTC.

The rearrangement joins TRBV6-1 to TRBJ2-1; no clear D. V was trimmed by 3 bases and J by 0 bases, leaving 9 bases between them. This CDR3 contains 15 residues. Germline assignment: CDR1 MNHNS and CDR2 SASEGT. The CDR3, as DNA: TGTGCCAGCAGTGATTATAGGCCCTCCTACAATGAGCAGTTCTTC. This encodes CASSDYRPSYNEQFF.

This chain joins TRBV5-4 and TRBJ1-6, with 10 bases aligning to TRBD1. Trimming took 4 bases from V and 14 from J; bases not matched to a gene: 12. The germline V gene has CDR1 SGHNT and CDR2 YYREEE (reference sequence). The CDR3 spans 15 residues. The DNA for the CDR3 is TGTGCCAGCAGCACTGGACAGGGGGTCGGTTGGGCCCTCCACTTT. Its protein product is CASSTGQGVGWALHF.

As DNA, the CDR3 is TGTGCCAGCAGTTCCCGGTCGAGGGAGACCCAGTACTTC. Amino acids: CASSSRSRETQYF. This rearrangement joins TRBV6-5 to TRBJ2-5; D is unresolved. Trimming left V 4 bases short and J 5 bases short, with 11 bases between. Germline V gene data show CDR1 as MNHEY and CDR2 as SVGAGI. The CDR3 is 13 amino acids.

V and J are TRBV7-9 and TRBJ2-1; D gene uncertain. Trimming shortened V by 4 bases and J by 10 bases, and 23 bases separated the two germline ends. The CDR3 has 16 residues. Germline V gene data show CDR1 as SEHNR and CDR2 as FQNEAQ (reference sequence). In DNA, the CDR3 is TGTGCCAGCAGCTCGACCGATACCGGCGACCTCCGGGAGCAGTTCTTC. It yields the protein CASSSTDTGDLREQFF. Drawing the rest from reference TRBV7-9 and TRBJ2-1, the complete variable domain is DTGVSQNPRHKITKRGQNVTFRCDPISEHNRLYWYRQTLGQGPEFLTYFQNEAQLEKSRLLSDRFSAERPKGSFSTLEIQRTEQGDSAMYLCASSSTDTGDLREQFFGPGTRLTVL.

The chain combines TRBV30 with TRBJ1-2, with D perhaps matching TRBD1 (6 bases). V lost 1 base, J lost 6 bases, and 12 bases lay in between. CDR1 GTSNPN and CDR2 SVGIG come from the germline V gene (reference sequence). This CDR3 region has 13 residues. CDR3 nucleotides: TGTGCCTGGAGTGGAGGGACAACCCATGGCTACACCTTC. Its translation: CAWSGGTTHGYTF.

The genes are TRBV7-9 and TRBJ2-5, with D possibly matching TRBD2 (6 bases). CDR1 SEHNR and CDR2 FQNEAQ come from the germline V gene (reference sequence). The CDR3 has 13 amino acids. V was pared by 2 bases and J by 8 bases, with 12 bases between. Here the CDR3 DNA reads TGTGCCAGCAGCTTAAGGGAGGAGGTAACCCAGTACTTC. Translation: CASSLREEVTQYF.

This clone has just a few counts. The germline gene is not matched at one end of the junction; a read error may be the cause. The chain carries TRBV18 and TRBJ1-1; D is possibly TRBD1 (5 bases). Germline V gives CDR1 KGHSH, CDR2 LQKENI. This CDR3 has 12 amino acids. The CDR3, as DNA: TGTGCCAGCTCACCACCTGGGGCAAGTTGTCTCTTT. This encodes CASSPPGASCLF.

The J gene is TRBJ2-1, the V gene TRBV30, with 7 positions matching TRBD2. After removal of 8 bases from V and 4 bases from J, the junction contained 2 bases not matched to a gene. This CDR3 is 11 amino acids long. Germline V gene sequence: CDR1 GTSNPN, CDR2 SVGIG (reference sequence). The CDR3: CAQAGYNEQFF. DNA for the CDR3: TGTGCCCAAGCGGGGTACAATGAGCAGTTCTTC.

The J gene is TRBJ1-4, the V gene TRBV7-9; TRBD1 might be the D (5 bases). CDR1 and CDR2 (germline): SEHNR, FQNEAQ (reference sequence). Trimming shortened V by 2 bases and J by 8 bases, and 15 bases separated the two germline ends. This CDR3 spans 15 amino acids. The CDR3 sequence: CASSLKGRADEKLFF. The CDR3, as DNA: TGTGCCAGCAGCTTAAAGGGCAGGGCGGACGAAAAACTGTTTTTT.

V usage is TRBV2 and J usage is TRBJ1-1; 8 positions agree with TRBD1. CDR3 length: 13 residues. Germline CDR1 and CDR2: SNHLY and FYNNEI. V lost 6 bases, J lost 5 bases, and 5 bases stayed unmatched. CDR3 region: CASRQQGGTEAFF. CDR3 sequence (DNA): TGTGCCAGCAGGCAACAGGGGGGGACTGAAGCTTTCTTT.

The rearrangement joins TRBV5-4 to TRBJ2-2; D gene unclear. Trimming cost V 0 bases and J 1 base, with 7 bases left between them. The germline V gene encodes CDR1 SGHNT and CDR2 YYREEE (reference sequence). CDR3 size: 15 residues. CDR3 in amino acids: CASSLDPGNTGELFF. As DNA, the CDR3 is TGTGCCAGCAGCTTGGATCCCGGGAACACCGGGGAGCTGTTTTTT.

The rearrangement joins TRBV6-5 to TRBJ1-2; tentative D call: TRBD1 (5 bases). This CDR3 has 14 amino acids. Germline CDR1 MNHEY, CDR2 SVGAGI. V was cut by 4 bases and J by 3 bases, with 12 bases left in between. CDR3 DNA sequence: TGTGCCAGCAGTTTTTTAGGGGCATACTATGGCTACACCTTC. The encoded protein is CASSFLGAYYGYTF.

The chain couples TRBV28 to TRBJ1-5; TRBD1 agrees at 7 bases. CDR3 length equals 14 residues. CDR1 and CDR2 (germline): MDHEN, SYDVKM. Trimming cost V 7 bases and J 4 bases; bases outside gene matches: 7. As DNA, the CDR3 is TGTGCCAGCACAGGAGGGACAGTGAATCAGCCCCAGCATTTT. Translating it yields CASTGGTVNQPQHF.

V gene TRBV5-4 combines with J gene TRBJ2-7; the D gene is possibly TRBD1 (6 bases). Looked up from germline, CDR1 is SGHNT and CDR2 is YYREEE (reference sequence). The ends were cut back, 3 bases at V and 7 bases at J, with 26 bases in the middle. The CDR3 consists of 17 residues. Here the CDR3 DNA reads TGTGCCAGCAGCTCCTCGGCCGGGACACAGGCAATGCGGGAGCAGTACTTC. It codes for CASSSSAGTQAMREQYF.

This clone has just a few counts. The chain combines TRBV30 with TRBJ1-1, with a possible D match to TRBD1 (5 bases). Between the trimmed V and J ends, which lost 3 bases and 2 bases, there was a span of 7 bases. The CDR3 has 12 amino acids. CDR1 is GTSNPN, CDR2 SVGIG, per germline (reference sequence). The chain's CDR3 is CAWSRDNTEAFF. CDR3 coding DNA: TGTGCCTGGAGCAGGGACAACACTGAAGCTTTCTTT.

This chain uses TRBV5-1 with TRBJ1-3; 9 bases are shared with TRBD1. J gave up 4 bases and V 0 bases, and 8 bases lay outside the gene matches. Germline loops: CDR1 SGHRS, CDR2 YFSETQ. There are 17 residues in the CDR3. In DNA form, the CDR3 reads TGCGCCAGCAGCTTGGAGGTCGTGACAGGGGGAGGAAACACCATATATTTT. Amino acid sequence: CASSLEVVTGGGNTIYF.